This section outlines one TCR beta chain sequence together with its context. Its antigen remains unknown. This CDR3 contains 17 residues. V gave up 0 bases and J gave up 0 bases, with 14 bases separating them. Germline assignment: CDR1 SGHRS and CDR2 YFSETQ. These data originate in a study of T-cell memory formation after mild COVID-19. Study-wide findings and caveats: A balance of CD4 and CD8 characterized clones contracting day 15 to 85, whereas later expanders leaned CD4+.

Amplification by 5'RACE using constant-segment primers produced TCR alpha and TCR beta cDNA libraries that carried sample barcodes and UMIs. TCRdb reprocessed the 5' RACE reads with MiXCR, giving one entry per CDR3 protein. The repertoire holds about 250,000 distinct CDR3 sequences, with roughly 15% as singletons. Sequencing input: PBMCs or a T cell subset sorted from them (not recorded which). The TCR sequence derives from an adult woman who had mild COVID-19 (a few samples of this study predate the infection). Cell type and time point are not known. V is TRBV5-1 and J is TRBJ2-3; D gene ambiguous. The CDR3: CASSLVQGKLSTDTQYF. The CDR3, as DNA: TGCGCCAGCAGCTTGGTTCAAGGGAAGCTTAGCACAGATACGCAGTATTTT.